Below are 24 T cell receptor beta chains sequenced from a single sample in a study of cytomegalovirus exposure and HLA in healthy donors. In the PCR, 60 Vbeta and 13 Jbeta primers were used. Repertoires were generated with immunoSEQ multiplex PCR, while TCRdb's copy carries only in-frame clones and drops some. Of 150,000 to 200,000 clones listed, almost 80% are singletons. Sample: PBMCs. The receptors derive from a man aged 40-49 years in good health and CMV-seropositive.

V gene TRBV13 combines with J gene TRBJ2-2; 12 bases line up with TRBD1. V shed 4 bases and J 7 bases; nucleotides not matched to a gene: 4. Germline assignment: CDR1 PRHDT and CDR2 FYEKMQ (reference sequence). CDR3 length: 15 residues. The CDR3 loop reads CASSWGQGAGGELFF. In DNA, the CDR3 is TGTGCCAGCAGCTGGGGACAGGGGGCAGGCGGGGAGCTGTTTTTT. Using reference TRBV13 and TRBJ2-2 for the parts outside the CDR3, the full variable domain is AAGVIQSPRHLIKEKRETATLKCYPIPRHDTVYWYQQGPGQDPQFLISFYEKMQSDKGSIPDRFSAQQFSDYHSELNMSSLELGDSALYFCASSWGQGAGGELFFGEGSRLTVL.

This chain links TRBV5-1 with TRBJ2-7, with 9 bases aligning to TRBD2. The V gene's germline CDR1 is SGHRS and CDR2 YFSETQ. The CDR3 spans 16 residues. V lost 3 bases, J lost 2 bases, and 9 bases stayed unmatched. DNA for the CDR3: TGCGCCAGCAGCTCCGGCTTCGCGGGAGGGCCCTACGAGCAGTACTTC. This sequence encodes CASSSGFAGGPYEQYF. Based on the CDR3 plus reference TRBV5-1 and TRBJ2-7, the full variable domain is KAGVTQTPRYLIKTRGQQVTLSCSPISGHRSVSWYQQTPGQGLQFLFEYFSETQRNKGNFPGRFSGRQFSNSRSEMNVSTLELGDSALYLCASSSGFAGGPYEQYFGPGTRLTVT.

This chain joins TRBV5-5 and TRBJ2-5, with D perhaps TRBD2 (5 bases). The ends were cut back, 4 bases at V and 4 bases at J, with 17 bases in the middle. Per the germline V gene, CDR1 is SGHKS and CDR2 is YYEKEE (reference sequence). The CDR3 has 15 amino acids. The CDR3 here is CASSLDGGWGETQYF. The CDR3 DNA reads TGTGCCAGCAGCCTCGACGGAGGCTGGGGAGAGACCCAGTACTTC.

This chain uses TRBV6-6 with TRBJ2-7, with 11 bases lining up with TRBD2. Trimming cost V 6 bases and J 6 bases; bases outside gene matches: 4. The germline V gene encodes CDR1 MNHNY and CDR2 SVGAGI (reference sequence). The CDR3 loop spans 13 amino acids. The CDR3 region has the DNA TGTGCCAGCAGGGGACTAGCGGACAGCGAGCAGTACTTC. Residues: CASRGLADSEQYF.

In its sample, this clone was seen once. The chain carries TRBV6-1 and TRBJ2-5; D might be TRBD1 (6 bases). V lost 4 bases and J 5 bases, leaving 11 bases between the germline ends. Per the germline V gene, CDR1 is MNHNS and CDR2 is SASEGT. This CDR3 has 13 residues. CDR3 region: CASSVWGRETQYF. CDR3 DNA sequence: TGTGCCAGCAGTGTCTGGGGGCGGGAGACCCAGTACTTC.

The rearrangement joins TRBV5-1 to TRBJ2-7, with 9 bases that match TRBD1. V lost 3 bases and J lost 3; bases outside the gene matches: 7. From germline, CDR1 is SGHRS and CDR2 YFSETQ. The CDR3 is 15 residues long. The CDR3 sequence is CASSSMTGGNYEQYF. The DNA of the CDR3 is TGCGCCAGCAGCTCCATGACAGGGGGAAACTACGAGCAGTACTTC.

This clone was counted once. The chain has TRBV7-2 and TRBJ1-5, with D maybe TRBD1 (5 bases). The CDR3 consists of 17 residues. V dropped 0 bases and J dropped 0 bases, with 12 bases sitting between them. Per the germline V gene, CDR1 is SGHTA and CDR2 is FQGNSA. CDR3 coding DNA: TGTGCCAGCAGCTTAGCGCTAGGGGCTTATAGCAATCAGCCCCAGCATTTT. It yields the protein CASSLALGAYSNQPQHF.

The chain joins TRBV29-1 to TRBJ1-1, with a possible D match to TRBD1 (6 bases). The CDR3 covers 13 residues. Trimming removed 3 bases from V and 0 bases from J, with 8 bases in between. The V gene's germline CDR1 is SQVTM and CDR2 ANQGSEA. The CDR3 loop is CSVEDSLNTEAFF. The DNA for the CDR3 is TGCAGCGTTGAGGACAGCTTGAACACTGAAGCTTTCTTT.

About this clone itself: This sample also contains other DNA sequences that code for the same CDR3. The chain employs TRBV7-3 and TRBJ1-2; no clear D gene. Between the trimmed V and J ends, which lost 5 bases and 5 bases, there was a span of 12 bases. Germline CDR1 reads SGHTA; CDR2 reads FQGTGA. The CDR3 spans 13 residues. CDR3 sequence: CASSPQAGYGYTF. The CDR3 DNA reads TGTGCCAGCAGCCCTCAGGCGGGTTATGGCTACACCTTC. The complete variable domain, with remaining parts taken from reference TRBV7-3 and TRBJ1-2, reads GAGVSQTPSNKVTEKGKYVELRCDPISGHTALYWYRQSLGQGPEFLIYFQGTGAADDSGLPNDRFFAVRPEGSVSTLKIQRTERGDSAVYLCASSPQAGYGYTFGSGTRLTVV.

The chain uses TRBV5-4 and TRBJ2-5; 7 nucleotides line up with TRBD2. Germline trimming cut 1 base from V and 5 bases from J; bases unmatched to any gene: 14. The CDR3 spans 17 residues. CDR1 SGHNT and CDR2 YYREEE come from the germline V gene (reference sequence). In DNA form, the CDR3 reads TGTGCCAGCAGCTTGCGTCCGCGGGAGTCCCCCGAGGAGACCCAGTACTTC. Its translation is CASSLRPRESPEETQYF. Using reference TRBV5-4 and TRBJ2-5 for the parts outside the CDR3, the full variable domain is ETGVTQSPTHLIKTRGQQVTLRCSSQSGHNTVSWYQQALGQGPQFIFQYYREEENGRGNFPPRFSGLQFPNYSSELNVNALELDDSALYLCASSLRPRESPEETQYFGPGTRLLVL.

The V and J genes are TRBV27 and TRBJ2-7, with D unresolved. The CDR3 runs to 11 residues. Trimming took off 6 bases at V and 3 bases at J, with 6 bases between the two ends. Germline values: CDR1 MNHEY, CDR2 SMNVEV (reference sequence). For the CDR3, the DNA is TGTGCCAGCAGGGCTAGCTACGAGCAGTACTTC. It codes for CASRASYEQYF.

J is TRBJ1-2 and V is TRBV19; 7 positions agree with TRBD1. The germline gives CDR1 LNHDA, CDR2 SQIVND (reference sequence). After removal of 0 bases from V and 7 bases from J, the junction contained 8 bases not matched to a gene. The length of the CDR3 is 15 residues. The CDR3, as DNA: TGTGCCAGTAGTATAGATCGAGGGACAGATTCTGGCTACACCTTC. Its protein is CASSIDRGTDSGYTF.

The rearrangement joins TRBV5-1 to TRBJ1-1; tentative D call: TRBD1 (5 bases). In germline, CDR1 is SGHRS, CDR2 YFSETQ. Trimming took 4 bases from V and 1 from J, leaving 11 bases between them. The CDR3 totals 14 residues. The CDR3 DNA reads as TGCGCCAGCAGCGGAGGGACGGCGAACACTGAAGCTTTCTTT. Amino acid sequence: CASSGGTANTEAFF.

This sequence joins TRBV7-9 and TRBJ1-2; D perhaps matches TRBD1 (5 bases). This CDR3 comprises 12 residues. The germline gives CDR1 SEHNR, CDR2 FQNEAQ (reference sequence). V was clipped by 1 base and J by 8 bases, with 8 bases between them. CDR3 DNA sequence: TGTGCCAGCAGCTTAGGGGGGGACGGCTACACCTTC. Its protein product is CASSLGGDGYTF.

With respect to this clone: One end of the junction does not line up with germline, which may come from a read error. This chain connects TRBV18 to TRBJ2-7; 8 nucleotides match TRBD1. Looked up from germline, CDR1 is KGHSH and CDR2 is LQKENI. The CDR3 sequence is 15 residues long. Here the CDR3 DNA reads TGTGCCAGTTCACGGGACGCCGGGACAGGCAGCGAGCAGTACTTC. Translating gives CASSRDAGTGSEQYF. The variable domain in full, completed from reference TRBV18 and TRBJ2-7, reads NAGVMQNPRHLVRRRGQEARLRCSPMKGHSHVYWYRQLPEEGLKFMVYLQKENIIDESGMPKERFSAEFPKEGPSILRIQQVVRGDSAAYFCASSRDAGTGSEQYFGPGTRLTVT.

This chain joins TRBV2 and TRBJ2-1; possibly TRBD1 for D (5 bases). V shed 6 bases and J shed 4 bases, with 13 bases lying between them. Germline V CDR1 and CDR2: SNHLY, FYNNEI. There are 14 residues in the CDR3. The CDR3 sequence is CASRTWGIYNEQFF. The CDR3 DNA reads TGTGCCAGCAGGACCTGGGGCATATACAATGAGCAGTTCTTC.

The chain is built from TRBV11-3 and TRBJ2-7; weak D call: TRBD1 (5 bases). This CDR3 comprises 14 residues. Germline V gene sequence: CDR1 SGHNT, CDR2 YENEEA. V was clipped by 2 bases and J by 7 bases, with 15 bases between them. CDR3 amino acids: CASSLRAGPGEQYF. In nucleotides, the CDR3 is TGTGCCAGCAGCTTAAGGGCAGGGCCAGGGGAGCAGTACTTC.

The chain recombines TRBV11-2 with TRBJ2-2; 10 bases line up with TRBD1. Germline V gives CDR1 SGHAT, CDR2 FQNNGV. The V and J ends lost 3 bases and 4 bases, in that order; junction bases with no gene match: 11. The length of the CDR3 is 18 residues. CDR3 coding DNA: TGTGCCAGCAGCTTGCTTATAGGGGGGGACAGGGGCACCGGGGAGCTGTTTTTT. Its translation is CASSLLIGGDRGTGELFF.

This sequence joins TRBV11-3 and TRBJ1-1, with a possible D match to TRBD1 (5 bases). Germline CDR1 SGHNT, CDR2 YENEEA. CDR3 length equals 13 residues. V lost 5 bases, J lost 6 bases, and 13 bases lay in between. CDR3 nucleotides: TGTGCCAGCAGCCAGGGCAGGGCGGCTGAAGCTTTCTTT. Translating it yields CASSQGRAAEAFF.

This clone was seen only a few times. V usage is TRBV29-1 and J usage is TRBJ2-1; D is undetermined. Trimming removed 4 bases from V and 0 bases from J, with 13 bases in between. The CDR3 contains 15 residues. Germline values: CDR1 SQVTM, CDR2 ANQGSEA. The CDR3 DNA reads as TGCAGCGTTGTAGAGCTTTCCAGCTCCTACAATGAGCAGTTCTTC. Translation: CSVVELSSSYNEQFF.

The genes are TRBV2 and TRBJ1-2, with unresolved D. This CDR3 comprises 14 residues. V gave up 4 bases and J gave up 4 bases, with 13 bases separating them. In germline, CDR1 is SNHLY, CDR2 FYNNEI. The DNA of the CDR3 is TGTGCCAGCAGTGGCCCCGGGGATGCCTATGGCTACACCTTC. Translating gives CASSGPGDAYGYTF.

V is TRBV5-4 and J is TRBJ1-2; possibly TRBD1 for D (5 bases). Germline CDR1 SGHNT, CDR2 YYREEE (reference sequence). With 2 bases removed from V and 2 bases from J, the gap between germline ends came to 16 bases. There are 16 residues in the CDR3. The DNA of the CDR3 is TGTGCCAGCAGCTTTTGGGGGGTCGGAGCCAACTATGGCTACACCTTC. Its translation is CASSFWGVGANYGYTF.

This CDR3 reads CASSKGALAGPRSYEQYF. CDR3 sequence (DNA): TGTGCCAGCAGCAAAGGAGCCCTAGCGGGGCCCCGCTCCTACGAGCAGTACTTC. V is TRBV21-1 and J is TRBJ2-7; the D call in the table, TRBD2, was not verified against the DNA. TRBV21-1 is assigned pseudogene status. The CDR3 is 18 amino acids.

The genes are TRBV5-1 and TRBJ1-2, with 9 bases aligning to TRBD1. Trimming cost V 3 bases and J 8 bases; bases outside gene matches: 11. The CDR3 contains 15 residues. The germline CDR1 and CDR2 sequences are SGHRS and YFSETQ. CDR3 coding DNA: TGCGCCAGCAGCTCGCTCACAGGGGGCAACGGAGGCTACACCTTC. Residues: CASSSLTGGNGGYTF.